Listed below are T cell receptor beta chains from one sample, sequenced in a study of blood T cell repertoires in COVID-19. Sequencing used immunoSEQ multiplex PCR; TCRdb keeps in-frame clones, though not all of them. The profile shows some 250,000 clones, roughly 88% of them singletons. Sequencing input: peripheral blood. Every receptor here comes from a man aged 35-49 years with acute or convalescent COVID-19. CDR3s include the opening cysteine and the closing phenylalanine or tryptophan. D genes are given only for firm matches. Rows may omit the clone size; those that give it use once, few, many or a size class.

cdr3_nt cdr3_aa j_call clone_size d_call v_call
TGTGCCAGCAGCTTGTCTAGCGCCTACCAAGAGACCCAGTACTTC CASSLSSAYQETQYF TRBJ2-5 . . TRBV5-4
TGTGCCAGCAGTGTGAGGACAGGGGGTGGCGAGACCCAGTACTTC CASSVRTGGGETQYF TRBJ2-5 . TRBD1 TRBV2
TGCAGCGTTGAAGATCCGGGGAGGCTCGGGCAAGAGACCCAGTACTTC CSVEDPGRLGQETQYF TRBJ2-5 . . TRBV29-1
TGTGCCAGTACCTCCAGCGGGTACACAGATACGCAGTATTTT CASTSSGYTDTQYF TRBJ2-3 . . TRBV19
TGTGCCAGCAGCCAAGGAACTAGCGGGAGCCAGTACTTC CASSQGTSGSQYF TRBJ2-7 . TRBD2 TRBV3-1/TRBV3-2
TGTGCCTCCGGGGGGGACAGTTTATATGGCTACACCTTC CASGGDSLYGYTF TRBJ1-2 once TRBD1 TRBV7-3
TGTGCCAGCAGCAAAACCCGGGACAGGGCCGGGGAGCTGTTTTTT CASSKTRDRAGELFF TRBJ2-2 . TRBD1 TRBV7-2
TGTGCCACCAGCAGAGAACGGCAGGGCTTGGAGTACTTC CATSRERQGLEYF TRBJ2-7 . . TRBV15
TGCGCCAGCAGCCAAGGGCTAGCGGATTACGAGCAGTACTTC CASSQGLADYEQYF TRBJ2-7 . TRBD2 TRBV4-1
TGTGCCAGCAGCCAAACCACTGGCACTAGGTCCGAGGAGCAGTTCTTC CASSQTTGTRSEEQFF TRBJ2-1 . . TRBV4-2
TGTGCCAGCAGCCGTTGGACTAGATCCGACCGACAGTTCTTC CASSRWTRSDRQFF TRBJ2-1 . TRBD2 TRBV7-6
TGTGCCAGCAGTCCAACCGCTAGCGGTGCCTACGAGCAGTACTTC CASSPTASGAYEQYF TRBJ2-7 once TRBD2 TRBV27
TGCGCCAGCAGCCAAGAGGTACGGGATGGGTCTAGAGCTTTCTTT CASSQEVRDGSRAFF TRBJ1-1 . . TRBV4-1
TGTGCCAGCAGCCAAGGACAGAGACAAGAGACCCAGTACTTC CASSQGQRQETQYF TRBJ2-5 . . TRBV3-1/TRBV3-2
TGTGCCAGCAGCCCCCGGAAAGGGACTATCAACTATGGCTACACCTTC CASSPRKGTINYGYTF TRBJ1-2 once . TRBV7-9
TGTGCCACCAGCAGAGATATAGGACGGGGAAATCAGCCCCAGCATTTT CATSRDIGRGNQPQHF TRBJ1-5 . . TRBV15
TGTGCCAGCAGCTTTACCCCCGAGGGGCAGTTCTTC CASSFTPEGQFF TRBJ2-1 . . TRBV7-9
TGTGCCAGCAGCCAAGATCGGGCAGGGGGCTATGGCTACACCTTC CASSQDRAGGYGYTF TRBJ1-2 . TRBD1 TRBV4-2
TGTGCCAGCAGCCCGAGGGGGTTGGGGGCCGGGGAGCTGTTTTTT CASSPRGLGAGELFF TRBJ2-2 . . TRBV9
TGTGCCAGCAGCAGAGAGTACGGGGTTAATTCACCCCTCCACTTT CASSREYGVNSPLHF TRBJ1-6 once . TRBV13
TGTGCCAGCAGCCTCAATGGGGCGGCAAATACCGGGGAGCTGTTTTTT CASSLNGAANTGELFF TRBJ2-2 . . TRBV7-2
TGTGCCAGCAGTAGACAGGGTAATAGCAATCAGCCCCAGCATTTT CASSRQGNSNQPQHF TRBJ1-5 . TRBD1 TRBV6-5
TGTGCCAGCAGTTTCCAGGGGACGGGCGGGCCCCAGCATTTT CASSFQGTGGPQHF TRBJ1-5 . . TRBV28
TGTGCCAGCAGCAGGTCTAGCGGGAGATCGGATGAGCAGTTCTTC CASSRSSGRSDEQFF TRBJ2-1 . TRBD2 TRBV3-1/TRBV3-2
TGCGCCAGCGCCACGGGACTAGCGGGAGGGCAAGAGACCCAGTACTTC CASATGLAGGQETQYF TRBJ2-5 . TRBD2 TRBV5-1
TGTGCCTGGAGTGTAGGCGACACCGTAACCTATGGCTACACCTTC CAWSVGDTVTYGYTF TRBJ1-2 . . TRBV30
TGTGCCAGCAGCTTAGCGGGACAGCACCAAGAGACCCAGTACTTC CASSLAGQHQETQYF TRBJ2-5 . TRBD1 TRBV11-2
TGCAGTGCTAGTGAGACAGTAACAGATACGCAGTATTTT CSASETVTDTQYF TRBJ2-3 . . TRBV20-1
TGTGCCAGCAGCGGGACACAGCTTGAGGACTATGGCTACACCTTC CASSGTQLEDYGYTF TRBJ1-2 . . TRBV3-1/TRBV3-2
TGCGCCAGCAGCTTGGACCCTAACAGGGATTCCTACGAGCAGTACTTC CASSLDPNRDSYEQYF TRBJ2-7 few . TRBV5-1
TGTGCCAGCAGTGAAGGGGGGGAAGCCACTGAAGCTTTCTTT CASSEGGEATEAFF TRBJ1-1 medium-sized . TRBV6-1
TGTGCCATCAGTGGGACAGGGGAGTGGGACACTGAAGCTTTCTTT CAISGTGEWDTEAFF TRBJ1-1 few TRBD1 TRBV10-3
TGTGCCAGCAGCCTAGGGGCTGAATATGGCTACACCTTC CASSLGAEYGYTF TRBJ1-2 . . TRBV9
TGTGCCAGCAGTGGTGGGGACAGATATTTCTATGGCTACACCTTC CASSGGDRYFYGYTF TRBJ1-2 once TRBD1 TRBV19
TGTGCCAGCTCACCACTTATGACAGGGGGTCTGAACACTGAAGCTTTCTTT CASSPLMTGGLNTEAFF TRBJ1-1 . TRBD1 TRBV18
TGTGCCAGCAGCTTGTCCCCCCAGGGGGCGGGCGCCAATGGCTACACCTTC CASSLSPQGAGANGYTF TRBJ1-2 . TRBD1 TRBV5-6
TGTGCCAGCAGCCAGGAAGGGGTTACAGGGTTCTTC CASSQEGVTGFF TRBJ2-1 many . TRBV3-1/TRBV3-2
TGTGCCAGCAGCTTACCCCAGGGAGGATACGAGCAGTACTTC CASSLPQGGYEQYF TRBJ2-7 . . TRBV5-5
TGTGCCAGCACGGCCCAGGGCAAGGGCACAGATACGCAGTATTTT CASTAQGKGTDTQYF TRBJ2-3 . . TRBV6-5
TGTGCCAGCACTCGACAGGGCCCCATCTACGAGCAGTACTTC CASTRQGPIYEQYF TRBJ2-7 few TRBD1 TRBV2